This T cell receptor beta chain stems from a study of OX40 agonist ivuxolimab in advanced cancers. The data were produced by immunoSEQ multiplex PCR, yet TCRdb's version contains in-frame clones alone and is incomplete. Of more than 50,000 clones listed, approximately 89% are singletons. V was pared by 8 bases and J by 0 bases, with 17 bases between. This CDR3 is built from 16 residues. Germline V gives CDR1 LNHDA, CDR2 SQIVND (reference sequence). This specimen consisted of CD4+ or CD8+ T cells sorted from blood, obtained in a trial of the OX40 agonist ivuxolimab. This chain joins TRBV19 and TRBJ1-3; D unresolved. The receptor comes from an adult with an advanced solid tumor such as melanoma, head and neck, liver or kidney cancer. Here the CDR3 DNA reads TGTGCCAGTTCTCCTGTTCCGAGGAGCTCTGGAAACACCATATATTTT. Translation: CASSPVPRSSGNTIYF.